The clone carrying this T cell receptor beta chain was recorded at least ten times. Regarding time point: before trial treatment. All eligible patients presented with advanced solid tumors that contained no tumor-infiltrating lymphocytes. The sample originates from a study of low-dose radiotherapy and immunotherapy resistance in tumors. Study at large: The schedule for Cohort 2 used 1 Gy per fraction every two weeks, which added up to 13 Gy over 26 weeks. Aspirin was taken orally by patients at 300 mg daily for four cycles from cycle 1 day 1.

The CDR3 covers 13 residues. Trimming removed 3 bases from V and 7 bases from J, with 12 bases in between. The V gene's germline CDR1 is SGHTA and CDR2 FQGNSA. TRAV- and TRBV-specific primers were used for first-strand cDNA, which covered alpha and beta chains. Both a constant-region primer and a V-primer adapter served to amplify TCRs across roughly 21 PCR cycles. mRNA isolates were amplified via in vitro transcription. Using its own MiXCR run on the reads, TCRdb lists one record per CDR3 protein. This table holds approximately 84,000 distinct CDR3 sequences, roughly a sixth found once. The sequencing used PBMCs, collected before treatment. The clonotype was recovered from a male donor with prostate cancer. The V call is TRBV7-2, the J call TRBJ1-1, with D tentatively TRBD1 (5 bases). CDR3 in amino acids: CASSFRDPGEAFF. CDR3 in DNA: TGTGCCAGCAGCTTCCGGGACCCCGGTGAAGCTTTCTTT.